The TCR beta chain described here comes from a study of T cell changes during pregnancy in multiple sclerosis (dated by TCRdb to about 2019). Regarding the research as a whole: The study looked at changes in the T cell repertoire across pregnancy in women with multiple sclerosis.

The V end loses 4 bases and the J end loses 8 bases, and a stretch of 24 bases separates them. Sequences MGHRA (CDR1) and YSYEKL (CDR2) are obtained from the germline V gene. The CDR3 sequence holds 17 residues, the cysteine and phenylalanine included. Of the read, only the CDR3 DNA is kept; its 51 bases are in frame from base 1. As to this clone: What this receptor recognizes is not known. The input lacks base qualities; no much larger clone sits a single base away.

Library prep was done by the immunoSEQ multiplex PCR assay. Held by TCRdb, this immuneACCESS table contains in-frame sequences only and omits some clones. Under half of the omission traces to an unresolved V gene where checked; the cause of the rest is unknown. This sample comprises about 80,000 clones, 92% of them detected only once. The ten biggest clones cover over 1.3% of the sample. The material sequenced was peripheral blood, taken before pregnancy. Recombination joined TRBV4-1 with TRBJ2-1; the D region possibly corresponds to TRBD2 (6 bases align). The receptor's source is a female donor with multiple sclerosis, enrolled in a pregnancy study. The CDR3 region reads CASSPQDGGAGQDEQFF. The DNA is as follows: TGCGCCAGCAGCCCCCAGGATGGAGGGGCCGGGCAGGATGAGCAGTTCTTC.